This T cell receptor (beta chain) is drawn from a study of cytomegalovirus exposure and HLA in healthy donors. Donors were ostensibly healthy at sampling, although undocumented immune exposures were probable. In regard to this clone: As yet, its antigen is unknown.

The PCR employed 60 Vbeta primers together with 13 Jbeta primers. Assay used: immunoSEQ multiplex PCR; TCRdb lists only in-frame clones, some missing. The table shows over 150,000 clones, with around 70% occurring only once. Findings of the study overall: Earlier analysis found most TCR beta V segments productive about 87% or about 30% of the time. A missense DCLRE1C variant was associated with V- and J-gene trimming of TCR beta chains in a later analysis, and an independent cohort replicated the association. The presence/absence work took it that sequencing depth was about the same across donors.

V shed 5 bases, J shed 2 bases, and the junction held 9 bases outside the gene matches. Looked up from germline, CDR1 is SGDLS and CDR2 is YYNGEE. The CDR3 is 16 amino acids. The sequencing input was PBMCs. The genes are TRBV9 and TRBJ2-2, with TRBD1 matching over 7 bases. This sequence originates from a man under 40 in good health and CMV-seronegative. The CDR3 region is CASSETGTENTGELFF. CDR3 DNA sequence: TGTGCCAGCAGTGAGACCGGGACAGAAAACACCGGGGAGCTGTTTTTT. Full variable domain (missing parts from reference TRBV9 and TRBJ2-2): DSGVTQTPKHLITATGQRVTLRCSPRSGDLSVYWYQQSLDQGLQFLIQYYNGEERAKGNILERFSAQQFPDLHSELNLSSLELGDSALYFCASSETGTENTGELFFGEGSRLTVL.